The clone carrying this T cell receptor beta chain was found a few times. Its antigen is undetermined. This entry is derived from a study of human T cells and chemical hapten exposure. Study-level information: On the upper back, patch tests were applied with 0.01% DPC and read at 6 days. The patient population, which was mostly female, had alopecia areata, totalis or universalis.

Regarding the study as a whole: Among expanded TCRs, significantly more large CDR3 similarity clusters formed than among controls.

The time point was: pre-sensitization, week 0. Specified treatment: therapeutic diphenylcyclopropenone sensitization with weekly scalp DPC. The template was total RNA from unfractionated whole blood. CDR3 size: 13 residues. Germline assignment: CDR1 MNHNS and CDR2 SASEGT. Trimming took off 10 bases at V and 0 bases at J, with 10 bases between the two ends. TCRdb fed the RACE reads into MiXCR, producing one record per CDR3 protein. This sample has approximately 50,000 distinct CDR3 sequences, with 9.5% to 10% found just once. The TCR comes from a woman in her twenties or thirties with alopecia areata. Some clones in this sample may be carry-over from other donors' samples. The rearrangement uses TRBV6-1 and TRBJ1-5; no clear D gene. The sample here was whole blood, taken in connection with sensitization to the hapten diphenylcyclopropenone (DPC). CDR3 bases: TGTGCCACCCTACAAAATAGCAATCAGCCCCAGCATTTT. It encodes CATLQNSNQPQHF.